The 8 T cell receptor beta chains below were found in one sample sequenced in a study of Graves' ophthalmopathy and Graves' hyperthyroidism. Investigators amplified TCR beta CDR3 regions from RNA transcripts. The first round was an RT-PCR with HTBI primers, and the second round was a multiplex PCR. TCRdb passed the multiplex PCR reads through MiXCR, listing each CDR3 protein once. Here the sample spans more than 550,000 distinct CDR3 sequences, roughly 41% being singletons. Sequenced: peripheral blood. The receptors derive from an adult man with Graves' ophthalmopathy.

This rearrangement joins TRBV11-2 to TRBJ2-7, with D unresolved. V was trimmed by 1 base and J by 4 bases, leaving 8 bases between them. Germline CDR1 is SGHAT and CDR2 is FQNNGV. This CDR3 has 13 residues. Written as DNA, the CDR3 is TGTGCCAGCAGCTTAGTTTGGGGATACGAGCAGTACTTC. It translates to CASSLVWGYEQYF.

The V gene is TRBV10-3, the J gene TRBJ1-6; tentative D call: TRBD1 (6 bases). The V gene lost 2 bases and the J gene lost 9 bases, with 17 bases spanning the gap. CDR3 size: 16 residues. Germline V gene sequence: CDR1 ENHRY, CDR2 SYGVKD. The DNA for the CDR3 is TGTGCCATCAGTGAGACCCGGTGGGGGGCAAGTTCACCCCTCCACTTT. This encodes CAISETRWGASSPLHF.

This clonotype has at least ten counts. CDR3 bases: TGTGCCAGCAGCCCCGGGACTAGCTACGAGCAGTACTTC. Protein: CASSPGTSYEQYF. This rearrangement joins TRBV19 to TRBJ2-7; 8 nucleotides agree with TRBD2. Germline trimming cut 9 bases from V and 3 bases from J; bases unmatched to any gene: 7. Germline CDR1 and CDR2: LNHDA and SQIVND (reference sequence). The CDR3 totals 13 residues. Full variable domain (outside the CDR3, taken from reference TRBV19 and TRBJ2-7): DGGITQSPKYLFRKEGQNVTLSCEQNLNHDAMYWYRQDPGQGLRLIYYSQIVNDFQKGDIAEGYSVSREKKESFPLTVTSAQKNPTAFYLCASSPGTSYEQYFGPGTRLTVT.

V gene TRBV25-1 combines with J gene TRBJ1-3, with D tentatively TRBD1 (6 bases). The V and J ends lost 4 bases and 2 bases respectively, with 12 bases between them. The CDR3 is 15 amino acids. Germline CDR1 and CDR2: MGHDK and SYGVNS. This CDR3 reads CASSAQQGAGNTIYF. The DNA of the CDR3 is TGTGCCAGCAGTGCTCAACAGGGCGCTGGAAACACCATATATTTT.

In DNA form, the CDR3 reads TGCAGCGTTGAGGCAGGGGAGGACGGAATGTACTTC. Residues: CSVEAGEDGMYF. The chain combines TRBV29-1 with TRBJ2-5; the D gene could be TRBD1 or TRBD2 (6 bases each). The V gene lost 3 bases and the J gene lost 13 bases, with 18 bases spanning the gap. This CDR3 is built from 12 residues. Germline assignment: CDR1 SQVTM and CDR2 ANQGSEA.

There are a few counts of this clonotype. The rearrangement uses TRBV6-5 and TRBJ1-2, with 10 bases that match TRBD1. This CDR3 is 15 amino acids long. CDR1 is MNHEY and CDR2 is SVGAGI in the germline V gene. The ends lost 2 bases at V and 4 bases at J; junction bases unmatched: 4. The CDR3 DNA follows: TGTGCCAGCAGTTACACCGGGACAGGGGCCTATGGCTACACCTTC. This translates into CASSYTGTGAYGYTF.

The gene calls are TRBV25-1 and TRBJ2-6; D is unresolved. Germline-derived CDR1 and CDR2 are MGHDK and SYGVNS. V was shortened by 8 bases and J by 0 bases, with 11 bases between the two germline ends. CDR3 length: 15 amino acids. As DNA, the CDR3 is TGTGCCAGCGCCGCAGGTAGCTCTGGGGCCAACGTCCTGACTTTC. This gives the protein CASAAGSSGANVLTF.

The gene calls are TRBV2 and TRBJ1-4, with 9 nucleotides matching TRBD1. Germline values: CDR1 SNHLY, CDR2 FYNNEI. The CDR3 extends over 14 amino acids. Losses at the gene ends were 8 bases for V and 6 bases for J; bases not matched to a gene: 7. CDR3 protein: CASRAGTGHEKLFF. The CDR3 DNA sequence: TGTGCCAGCCGCGCCGGGACAGGGCATGAAAAACTGTTTTTT. The whole variable domain, filled in from reference TRBV2 and TRBJ1-4, reads EPEVTQTPSHQVTQMGQEVILRCVPISNHLYFYWYRQILGQKVEFLVSFYNNEISEKSEIFDDQFSVERPDGSNFTLKIRSTKLEDSAMYFCASRAGTGHEKLFFGSGTQLSVL.